A selection of T cell receptor beta chains follows, all from one sample in a study of T cell responses to AZD1222 COVID-19 vaccine. Some clones are missing from TCRdb's copy, which holds only in-frame ones; the method was immunoSEQ multiplex PCR. The data contain under 150,000 clones, 80% to 90% of them singletons. The material sequenced was peripheral blood, taken on day 0 of AZD1222 vaccination. These TCRs come from an adult in good health. Both conserved end residues are part of each CDR3. Each record gives: D gene, V gene, clone size, J gene, CDR3 protein, CDR3 DNA. The D gene is left open where the match is weak. Size is omitted from some rows. Given values are once, few, many or a class for expanded clones.

D gene: TRBD2; V gene: TRBV3-1/TRBV3-2; clone size: .; J gene: TRBJ2-7; CDR3 protein: CASSHSGKSYEQYF; CDR3 DNA: TGTGCCAGCAGCCACAGCGGGAAATCCTACGAGCAGTACTTC
D gene: .; V gene: TRBV27; clone size: .; J gene: TRBJ2-4; CDR3 protein: CASSAGWPLAKNIQYF; CDR3 DNA: TGTGCCAGCAGTGCAGGATGGCCCCTAGCCAAAAACATTCAGTACTTC
D gene: .; V gene: TRBV5-1; clone size: .; J gene: TRBJ2-3; CDR3 protein: CASSLEGSTDTQYF; CDR3 DNA: TGCGCCAGCAGCTTGGAAGGGAGCACAGATACGCAGTATTTT
D gene: .; V gene: TRBV7-8; clone size: .; J gene: TRBJ2-1; CDR3 protein: CASSLNPSEDEQFF; CDR3 DNA: TGTGCCAGCAGCTTAAATCCTTCCGAGGATGAGCAGTTCTTC
D gene: .; V gene: TRBV19; clone size: .; J gene: TRBJ2-5; CDR3 protein: CASTPTGTPQETQYF; CDR3 DNA: TGTGCCAGCACCCCTACTGGGACACCCCAAGAGACCCAGTACTTC
D gene: .; V gene: TRBV2; clone size: .; J gene: TRBJ1-2; CDR3 protein: CASSEGQSNYGYTF; CDR3 DNA: TGTGCCAGCAGTGAAGGCCAGTCTAACTATGGCTACACCTTC
D gene: .; V gene: TRBV7-2; clone size: once; J gene: TRBJ2-2; CDR3 protein: CASSFASPNTGELFF; CDR3 DNA: TGTGCCAGCAGCTTTGCCAGCCCCAACACCGGGGAGCTGTTTTTT
D gene: .; V gene: TRBV29-1; clone size: .; J gene: TRBJ2-3; CDR3 protein: CSVPPSEGLALTDTQYF; CDR3 DNA: TGCAGCGTCCCTCCATCGGAGGGACTCGCGCTCACAGATACGCAGTATTTT
D gene: .; V gene: TRBV7-6; clone size: .; J gene: TRBJ1-5; CDR3 protein: CASRLGSGSNQPQHF; CDR3 DNA: TGTGCCAGCAGACTAGGGTCGGGGAGCAATCAGCCCCAGCATTTT
D gene: .; V gene: TRBV6-5; clone size: .; J gene: TRBJ1-2; CDR3 protein: CASSYSRLYGYTF; CDR3 DNA: TGTGCCAGCAGTTACTCGAGACTTTATGGCTACACCTTC
D gene: TRBD1; V gene: TRBV19; clone size: .; J gene: TRBJ2-7; CDR3 protein: CASSIVETGAEQYF; CDR3 DNA: TGTGCCAGTAGTATAGTGGAGACAGGGGCCGAGCAGTACTTC
D gene: TRBD1; V gene: TRBV7-3; clone size: once; J gene: TRBJ2-5; CDR3 protein: CASSLNRGPGETQYF; CDR3 DNA: TGTGCCAGCAGCCTTAACAGGGGGCCGGGGGAGACCCAGTACTTC
D gene: TRBD2; V gene: TRBV6-2/TRBV6-3; clone size: .; J gene: TRBJ2-7; CDR3 protein: CASSRLAGTSEQYF; CDR3 DNA: TGTGCCAGCAGCCGACTAGCGGGAACGTCCGAGCAGTACTTC
D gene: .; V gene: TRBV20-1; clone size: .; J gene: TRBJ1-2; CDR3 protein: CSARGTVGYTF; CDR3 DNA: TGCAGTGCTAGAGGGACTGTTGGCTACACCTTC
D gene: TRBD1; V gene: TRBV7-9; clone size: .; J gene: TRBJ2-7; CDR3 protein: CASSPDSGQGVYEQYF; CDR3 DNA: TGTGCCAGCAGCCCTGACTCGGGACAGGGGGTCTACGAGCAGTACTTC
D gene: .; V gene: TRBV3-1/TRBV3-2; clone size: many; J gene: TRBJ2-3; CDR3 protein: CASSPSHTSTDTQYF; CDR3 DNA: TGTGCCAGCAGCCCCAGTCACACTAGCACAGATACGCAGTATTTT
D gene: TRBD1; V gene: TRBV28; clone size: once; J gene: TRBJ1-4; CDR3 protein: CASRLPTGVNEKLFF; CDR3 DNA: TGTGCCAGCAGGCTACCCACAGGGGTTAATGAAAAACTGTTTTTT
D gene: TRBD1; V gene: TRBV4-3; clone size: once; J gene: TRBJ2-7; CDR3 protein: CASSQLPGQGGSEQYF; CDR3 DNA: TGCGCCAGCAGCCAATTGCCGGGACAGGGGGGATCGGAGCAGTACTTC
D gene: .; V gene: TRBV7-9; clone size: .; J gene: TRBJ1-1; CDR3 protein: CASIMARGDAFF; CDR3 DNA: TGTGCCAGCATCATGGCCCGGGGGGACGCTTTCTTT
D gene: TRBD1; V gene: TRBV27; clone size: .; J gene: TRBJ1-1; CDR3 protein: CASRSGTGDSFTEAFF; CDR3 DNA: TGTGCCAGCAGGTCCGGGACAGGGGATAGTTTCACTGAAGCTTTCTTT
D gene: .; V gene: TRBV3-1/TRBV3-2; clone size: few; J gene: TRBJ2-7; CDR3 protein: CASSQGLVSNEQYF; CDR3 DNA: TGTGCCAGCAGCCAAGGTTTAGTATCCAACGAGCAGTACTTC
D gene: .; V gene: TRBV7-2; clone size: .; J gene: TRBJ2-7; CDR3 protein: CASSLAVGGREQYF; CDR3 DNA: TGTGCCAGCAGCTTAGCGGTAGGGGGACGCGAGCAGTACTTC
D gene: TRBD1; V gene: TRBV5-5; clone size: .; J gene: TRBJ1-3; CDR3 protein: CASSPGGGNTIYF; CDR3 DNA: TGTGCCAGCAGCCCAGGGGGTGGAAACACCATATATTTT
D gene: .; V gene: TRBV19; clone size: .; J gene: TRBJ1-2; CDR3 protein: CASSTTGTSLGYTF; CDR3 DNA: TGTGCCAGTAGTACAACAGGGACGAGCCTTGGCTACACCTTC
D gene: .; V gene: TRBV5-1; clone size: .; J gene: TRBJ1-2; CDR3 protein: CASSLGGSNYGYTF; CDR3 DNA: TGCGCCAGCAGCTTAGGCGGATCTAACTATGGCTACACCTTC
D gene: .; V gene: TRBV27; clone size: .; J gene: TRBJ2-7; CDR3 protein: CASSSPRYYEQYF; CDR3 DNA: TGTGCCAGCAGTTCCCCCCGATACTACGAGCAGTACTTC
D gene: TRBD1; V gene: TRBV19; clone size: .; J gene: TRBJ1-5; CDR3 protein: CASSPGTGFNQPQHF; CDR3 DNA: TGTGCCAGTAGTCCCGGGACAGGTTTTAATCAGCCCCAGCATTTT
D gene: .; V gene: TRBV7-8; clone size: many; J gene: TRBJ2-7; CDR3 protein: CASSLDTLYEQYF; CDR3 DNA: TGTGCCAGCAGCTTAGACACCCTCTACGAGCAGTACTTC
D gene: .; V gene: TRBV25-1; clone size: .; J gene: TRBJ2-7; CDR3 protein: CASSDTFWYEQYF; CDR3 DNA: TGTGCCAGCAGTGACACCTTTTGGTACGAGCAGTACTTC
D gene: TRBD1; V gene: TRBV11-1; clone size: .; J gene: TRBJ1-6; CDR3 protein: CASSFSGTGGISPLHF; CDR3 DNA: TGTGCCAGCAGCTTTTCCGGGACAGGGGGGATTTCACCCCTCCACTTT
D gene: TRBD1; V gene: TRBV29-1; clone size: .; J gene: TRBJ1-3; CDR3 protein: CSVLTGLNSGNTIYF; CDR3 DNA: TGCAGCGTTTTGACAGGGTTAAACTCTGGAAACACCATATATTTT
D gene: TRBD1; V gene: TRBV2; clone size: .; J gene: TRBJ1-2; CDR3 protein: CASSLQGSGYGYTF; CDR3 DNA: TGTGCCAGCAGCCTACAGGGGTCGGGCTATGGCTACACCTTC
D gene: TRBD2; V gene: TRBV7-2; clone size: .; J gene: TRBJ2-1; CDR3 protein: CASSLALAGGNNEQFF; CDR3 DNA: TGTGCCAGCAGCTTAGCCCTAGCGGGAGGTAACAATGAGCAGTTCTTC
D gene: .; V gene: TRBV18; clone size: .; J gene: TRBJ2-5; CDR3 protein: CASSRDEPRETQYF; CDR3 DNA: TGTGCCAGCTCACGGGACGAACCCCGAGAGACCCAGTACTTC
D gene: .; V gene: TRBV6-2/TRBV6-3; clone size: .; J gene: TRBJ1-3; CDR3 protein: CASSYGQSSGNTIYF; CDR3 DNA: TGTGCCAGCAGTTACGGACAGTCCTCTGGAAACACCATATATTTT
D gene: .; V gene: TRBV30; clone size: .; J gene: TRBJ1-2; CDR3 protein: CAWSVLVNGYTF; CDR3 DNA: TGTGCCTGGAGTGTACTTGTCAATGGCTACACCTTC
D gene: .; V gene: TRBV5-1; clone size: .; J gene: TRBJ1-1; CDR3 protein: CASSLDLNTEAFF; CDR3 DNA: TGCGCCAGCAGCTTGGACCTCAACACTGAAGCTTTCTTT
D gene: .; V gene: TRBV9; clone size: .; J gene: TRBJ1-4; CDR3 protein: CASSGGGSEKLFF; CDR3 DNA: TGTGCCAGCAGCGGTGGGGGGAGCGAAAAACTGTTTTTT
D gene: .; V gene: TRBV18; clone size: once; J gene: TRBJ1-6; CDR3 protein: CASSLNWGGLNSPLHF; CDR3 DNA: TGTGCCAGCTCCCTTAACTGGGGCGGTTTGAATTCACCCCTCCACTTT
D gene: TRBD1; V gene: TRBV29-1; clone size: .; J gene: TRBJ2-7; CDR3 protein: CSVGLGQAYEQYF; CDR3 DNA: TGCAGCGTTGGGCTAGGACAGGCCTACGAGCAGTACTTC
D gene: TRBD1; V gene: TRBV12-3/TRBV12-4; clone size: .; J gene: TRBJ2-7; CDR3 protein: CASSRQGRYEQYF; CDR3 DNA: TGTGCCAGCAGTCGACAGGGGAGGTACGAGCAGTACTTC
D gene: .; V gene: TRBV19; clone size: .; J gene: TRBJ1-5; CDR3 protein: CASSIGRLKGGSNQPQHF; CDR3 DNA: TGTGCCAGTAGTATAGGGCGGTTAAAGGGAGGAAGCAATCAGCCCCAGCATTTT
D gene: TRBD2; V gene: TRBV19; clone size: .; J gene: TRBJ2-5; CDR3 protein: CASSIDGGLAGQETQYF; CDR3 DNA: TGTGCCAGTAGTATAGATGGAGGACTAGCGGGTCAAGAGACCCAGTACTTC
D gene: .; V gene: TRBV5-5; clone size: .; J gene: TRBJ2-6; CDR3 protein: CASNHHADSSGANVLTF; CDR3 DNA: TGTGCCAGCAACCATCATGCAGACAGCTCTGGGGCCAACGTCCTGACTTTC
D gene: .; V gene: TRBV7-9; clone size: once; J gene: TRBJ1-2; CDR3 protein: CASSLETEGGYTF; CDR3 DNA: TGTGCCAGCAGCTTAGAGACAGAGGGTGGCTACACCTTC
D gene: TRBD2; V gene: TRBV19; clone size: .; J gene: TRBJ2-7; CDR3 protein: CASSDSGMSYEQYF; CDR3 DNA: TGTGCCAGTAGTGATAGCGGGATGTCCTACGAGCAGTACTTC
D gene: .; V gene: TRBV21-1; clone size: .; J gene: TRBJ1-2; CDR3 protein: CASINTGGGSPSNYGYTF; CDR3 DNA: TGTGCCAGCATAAATACAGGGGGAGGATCCCCGTCGAACTATGGCTACACCTTC
D gene: .; V gene: TRBV11-2; clone size: .; J gene: TRBJ2-7; CDR3 protein: CASSLVFKQGVYEQYF; CDR3 DNA: TGTGCCAGCAGCTTAGTCTTCAAGCAGGGAGTCTACGAGCAGTACTTC
D gene: .; V gene: TRBV5-6; clone size: .; J gene: TRBJ2-7; CDR3 protein: CASSSGPYEQYF; CDR3 DNA: TGTGCCAGCAGCTCCGGACCCTACGAGCAGTACTTC
D gene: .; V gene: TRBV4-2; clone size: .; J gene: TRBJ1-5; CDR3 protein: CASSLQGSNQPQHF; CDR3 DNA: TGTGCCAGCAGCCTACAGGGTAGCAATCAGCCCCAGCATTTT
D gene: TRBD2; V gene: TRBV30; clone size: .; J gene: TRBJ2-7; CDR3 protein: CAWSGGLAGSEQYF; CDR3 DNA: TGTGCCTGGAGTGGGGGACTAGCGGGATCTGAGCAGTACTTC
D gene: .; V gene: TRBV4-1; clone size: .; J gene: TRBJ2-4; CDR3 protein: CASSSLFFNLKGGDIQYF; CDR3 DNA: TGCGCCAGCAGCTCCCTTTTCTTCAACCTTAAGGGGGGGGACATTCAGTACTTC
D gene: .; V gene: TRBV11-2; clone size: .; J gene: TRBJ1-5; CDR3 protein: CASSPSAGGNQPQHF; CDR3 DNA: TGTGCCAGCAGCCCTAGTGCCGGGGGGAATCAGCCCCAGCATTTT
D gene: .; V gene: TRBV2; clone size: few; J gene: TRBJ1-6; CDR3 protein: CASTQRGDSPLHF; CDR3 DNA: TGTGCCAGCACACAAAGAGGGGATTCACCCCTCCACTTT
D gene: .; V gene: TRBV18; clone size: .; J gene: TRBJ2-6; CDR3 protein: CASSPQSAVGANVLTF; CDR3 DNA: TGTGCCAGCTCACCCCAATCCGCAGTTGGGGCCAACGTCCTGACTTTC